These 22 T cell receptor beta chains share one sample of origin, sequenced in a study of cytomegalovirus exposure and HLA in healthy donors (dated by TCRdb to the late 2010s). Receptor libraries were prepared by the immunoSEQ multiplex PCR assay. For the multiplex PCR, a mixture combining 60 forward primers for TCR Vbeta segments and 13 reverse primers for TCR Jbeta segments was used. TCRdb retrieved this table from immuneACCESS and kept in-frame rearrangements only. Not all clones are present; in checked studies, unresolved V genes account for under half, and no reason is known for the remainder. The sample profile shows roughly 120,000 clones; 76% of them were found once. The ten biggest clones cover about 16% of the sample. Sequencing was carried out using PBMCs. These receptor sequences come from a man over 45 in good health and CMV-seropositive.

The chain employs TRBV15 and TRBJ1-1; TRBD1 agrees at 8 bases. Trimming cost V 1 base and J 2 bases; bases outside gene matches: 6. Per germline, CDR1 LNHNV and CDR2 YYDKDF (reference sequence). The CDR3 length is 16 residues. CDR3 DNA: TGTGCCACCAGCAGAGGCGGACAGGGAGGAAACACTGAAGCTTTCTTT. Translated: CATSRGGQGGNTEAFF.

The chain is built from TRBV15 and TRBJ2-1; D unresolved. Looked up from germline, CDR1 is LNHNV and CDR2 is YYDKDF (reference sequence). This CDR3 is built from 14 residues. Trimming stripped 0 bases from V and 7 bases from J, with 10 bases between. The CDR3 coding sequence is TGTGCCACCAGCAGAGAAGCCTTAAAAAATGAGCAGTTCTTC. Translation: CATSREALKNEQFF.

This clone occurred a few times. The chain is built from TRBV2 and TRBJ2-7, with 7 bases fitting TRBD1. The CDR3 totals 15 residues. After removal of 6 bases from V and 1 base from J, the junction contained 9 bases not matched to a gene. CDR1 and CDR2 (germline): SNHLY, FYNNEI. CDR3 sequence (DNA): TGTGCCAGCAGGGAGACAGGGTTAAGTTCCTACGAGCAGTACTTC. Its translation: CASRETGLSSYEQYF.

This clone was seen more than once but under ten times. The chain carries TRBV15 and TRBJ2-5, with TRBD1 as a possible D gene (6 bases). This CDR3 region has 13 residues. Germline-derived CDR1 and CDR2 are LNHNV and YYDKDF (reference sequence). Trimming took 3 bases from V and 5 from J, leaving 10 bases between them. The CDR3 spells CATSSRGTETQYF. The CDR3 DNA reads as TGTGCCACCAGCAGTAGGGGGACGGAGACCCAGTACTTC.

The chain employs TRBV4-3 and TRBJ1-5; 9 nucleotides line up with TRBD1. This CDR3 has 16 residues. V trimming: 0 bases; J trimming: 6 bases; junction bases outside the gene matches: 6. Germline CDR1 and CDR2: LGHNA and YSLEER. CDR3 bases: TGCGCCAGCAGCCAAGATCTGGACAGGGGAGGTCAGCCCCAGCATTTT. Its protein product is CASSQDLDRGGQPQHF.

The CDR3 protein is CASKSWRPANTGELFF. The CDR3 region has the DNA TGTGCCAGCAAATCTTGGAGACCCGCGAACACCGGGGAGCTGTTTTTT. The chain combines TRBV28 with TRBJ2-2, with D unclear. Trimming pared 7 bases from V and 0 bases from J, leaving 15 bases between. CDR1 is MDHEN, CDR2 SYDVKM, per germline. The length of the CDR3 is 16 residues.

A few counts support this clone. The V gene is TRBV28, the J gene TRBJ2-5; D possibly corresponds to TRBD1 (6 bases). Germline CDR1 and CDR2: MDHEN and SYDVKM. V lost 4 bases, J lost 2 bases, and 11 bases lay in between. The CDR3 totals 14 residues. In nucleotides, the CDR3 is TGTGCCAGCAGTTCCTCACAGGGTCAAGAGACCCAGTACTTC. Its protein is CASSSSQGQETQYF.

J is TRBJ2-1 and V is TRBV19, with D tentatively TRBD2 (7 bases). CDR1 is LNHDA and CDR2 is SQIVND in the germline V gene (reference sequence). The length of the CDR3 is 15 residues. V gave up 7 bases and J gave up 5 bases, with 18 bases separating them. The CDR3 DNA reads as TGTGCCAGTACCAAACTGGAGGGGGGGAACAATGAGCAGTTCTTC. Protein: CASTKLEGGNNEQFF.

This clone was seen a few times. The rearrangement joins TRBV18 to TRBJ1-2; unclear D gene. V was trimmed by 2 bases and J by 5 bases, leaving 12 bases between them. Germline loops: CDR1 KGHSH, CDR2 LQKENI. The CDR3 spans 14 residues. The CDR3 loop is CASSPGQNLYGYTF. In DNA, the CDR3 is TGTGCCAGCTCACCAGGGCAGAACTTGTATGGCTACACCTTC.

The V gene is TRBV6-4, the J gene TRBJ2-1; 12 bases map to TRBD2. CDR1 and CDR2 from the germline V gene are MRHNA and SNTAGT. The CDR3 contains 14 residues. J gave up 5 bases and V 4 bases, and 0 bases lay outside the gene matches. The CDR3 is CASSGLAGDNEQFF. DNA for the CDR3: TGTGCCAGCAGTGGACTAGCGGGGGACAATGAGCAGTTCTTC.

The chain combines TRBV5-6 with TRBJ2-3; TRBD2 might be the D (6 bases). Germline CDR1 SGHDT, CDR2 YYEEEE. This CDR3 contains 14 residues. Between the trimmed V and J ends, which lost 0 bases and 4 bases, there was a span of 9 bases. The CDR3 DNA sequence: TGTGCCAGCAGCTTGGATTGGGGGGCAGATACGCAGTATTTT. Encoded protein: CASSLDWGADTQYF.

The chain has TRBV15 and TRBJ1-5; D not certain. The germline V gene encodes CDR1 LNHNV and CDR2 YYDKDF (reference sequence). The V and J ends lost 0 bases and 6 bases respectively, with 6 bases between them. CDR3 size: 13 residues. CDR3 DNA sequence: TGTGCCACCAGCAGAGAAGAGGGTCAGCCCCAGCATTTT. This encodes CATSREEGQPQHF.

This clone has more than one count but fewer than ten. The chain uses TRBV5-1 and TRBJ2-1, with 10 bases fitting TRBD1. The germline gives CDR1 SGHRS, CDR2 YFSETQ. J was trimmed by 5 bases and V by 4 bases; bases with no gene match: 6. CDR3 length: 15 residues. The CDR3 nucleotides are TGCGCCAGCAGCGAGGGACAGGGGCCCAACAATGAGCAGTTCTTC. Amino acids: CASSEGQGPNNEQFF.

The chain carries TRBV7-9 and TRBJ1-1; D is undetermined. V was shortened by 1 base and J by 2 bases, with 8 bases between the two germline ends. Germline V CDR1 and CDR2: SEHNR, FQNEAQ (reference sequence). This CDR3 contains 14 residues. In DNA form, the CDR3 reads TGTGCCAGCAGCTTAGTCGCGATCAACACTGAAGCTTTCTTT. It translates to CASSLVAINTEAFF.

V is TRBV7-2 and J is TRBJ2-7; D may be TRBD2 (5 bases). The CDR3 has 12 residues. CDR1 and CDR2 from the germline V gene are SGHTA and FQGNSA. V shed 1 base and J shed 6 bases, with 7 bases lying between them. The CDR3 bases are TGTGCCAGCAGCTTAGGCGGAGGCGAGCAGTACTTC. Amino acids: CASSLGGGEQYF.

This clone was recorded only once. V usage is TRBV5-6 and J usage is TRBJ2-7; no reliable D call. Trimming removed 0 bases from V and 2 bases from J, with 9 bases in between. The germline CDR1 and CDR2 sequences are SGHDT and YYEEEE. The CDR3 is 14 residues long. CDR3 coding DNA: TGTGCCAGCAGCTTGGCAAACAGTCCCTACGAGCAGTACTTC. Its protein is CASSLANSPYEQYF.

The V and J genes are TRBV6-5 and TRBJ2-7; 7 nucleotides match TRBD1. After removal of 7 bases from V and 6 bases from J, the junction contained 12 bases not matched to a gene. This CDR3 contains 14 residues. Per germline, CDR1 MNHEY and CDR2 SVGAGI. The CDR3 reads CASTPQGIRGEQYF. The CDR3 nucleotides are TGTGCCAGCACCCCACAGGGGATAAGGGGCGAGCAGTACTTC.

The CDR3 sequence: CASSSWDSLYEQYF. CDR3 DNA sequence: TGTGCCAGCAGCTCCTGGGACAGCCTCTACGAGCAGTACTTC. The V call is TRBV11-2, the J call TRBJ2-7; TRBD1 aligns across 7 bases. The CDR3 spans 14 residues. V shed 4 bases and J 3 bases; nucleotides not matched to a gene: 6. Germline V gene sequence: CDR1 SGHAT, CDR2 FQNNGV.

The rearrangement links TRBV28 to TRBJ1-2, with D perhaps matching TRBD1 (5 bases). There are 16 residues in the CDR3. Trimming stripped 3 bases from V and 1 base from J, with 15 bases between. Per the germline V gene, CDR1 is MDHEN and CDR2 is SYDVKM. CDR3 DNA: TGTGCCAGCAGTTTTGACAGCCGGAAGAATAACTATGGCTACACCTTC. Protein: CASSFDSRKNNYGYTF.

The V and J genes are TRBV18 and TRBJ1-4; D not resolved. The CDR3 covers 13 residues. V was cut by 7 bases and J by 7 bases, with 13 bases left in between. Germline V gene data show CDR1 as KGHSH and CDR2 as LQKENI. This CDR3 is CASFSFRGEKLFF. CDR3 bases: TGTGCCAGCTTCAGCTTCCGGGGTGAAAAACTGTTTTTT.

The chain recombines TRBV28 with TRBJ2-1; possible D gene TRBD2, 7 bases. V was pared by 7 bases and J by 3 bases, with 22 bases between. The CDR3 contains 17 residues. CDR1 MDHEN and CDR2 SYDVKM come from the germline V gene. CDR3 residues: CASTPTQGGGYYNEQFF. The CDR3 bases are TGTGCCAGCACCCCCACGCAGGGCGGGGGCTACTACAATGAGCAGTTCTTC.

This sequence joins TRBV7-9 and TRBJ2-7, with D hard to call. Between the trimmed V and J ends, which lost 0 bases and 6 bases, there was a span of 3 bases. From germline, CDR1 is SEHNR and CDR2 FQNEAQ (reference sequence). The CDR3 loop spans 11 amino acids. This CDR3 reads CASSLAAEQYF. CDR3 in DNA: TGTGCCAGCAGCTTAGCGGCCGAGCAGTACTTC.